This paragraph reports one TCR beta chain. Its antigen is not known. These data come from a study of cytomegalovirus exposure and HLA in healthy donors. Broader study findings: In a later analysis, HLA-C alleles had the fewest associated TCRs, DRB1 alleles the most. The study listed some 160 cytomegalovirus-associated TCR beta chains.

CDR3 size: 16 residues. Germline CDR1 and CDR2: LNHDA and SQIVND (reference sequence). Trimming pared 5 bases from V and 2 bases from J, leaving 18 bases between. It was with 60 Vbeta and 13 Jbeta primers that the PCR ran. In the authors' workflow: Roughly 11 million shared chains were among the about 80 million unique TCR beta chains that a later analysis counted. Sequenced by immunoSEQ multiplex PCR; TCRdb stores in-frame clones only, minus some. V and J calls plus clone size are reproduced from that table; the DNA served to infer D and trimming. Of about 110,000 clones listed, around 73% are singletons.

The sequenced sample was PBMCs. The receptor was isolated from a man aged 30 to 39 in good health and CMV-seronegative. The V gene is TRBV19, the J gene TRBJ1-2; perhaps TRBD1 as D (6 bases). CDR3 bases: TGTGCCAGTAGTTCCTCCCTACAGGGAAAAAACTATGGCTACACCTTC. Translation gives CASSSSLQGKNYGYTF.